This T cell receptor (beta chain) stems from a study of circulating CD8 cells and anti-PD-1 response in melanoma. CDR3 length equals 15 residues. V lost 5 bases and J lost 9; bases outside the gene matches: 9. CDR1 and CDR2 from the germline V gene are SNHLY and FYNNEI. Live CD3+CD8+TCRalphabeta+ cells were sorted into four subsets by PD-1 and/or TIGIT. This clonotype rates as large. TCR libraries were prepared from approximately 15 ng of total RNA with the QIAseq Immune Repertoire TCR panel. TCRdb ran MiXCR on the reads and lists one entry per CDR3 protein. The sample has a few hundred distinct CDR3 sequences; 7.5% to 9.5% are singletons.

The source of this sequence is a human donor with melanoma. The sequenced sample was CD8+ T cells from PBMCs, obtained at baseline or after one month of anti-PD-1 therapy (not recorded which). The chain links TRBV2 to TRBJ2-1; TRBD2 aligns across 11 bases. The CDR3 DNA is TGTGCCAGCAGTAGTAGCGGGGGGGCCTTGACTGAGCAGTTCTTC. Its protein is CASSSSGGALTEQFF.